This T cell receptor (beta chain) was sequenced in a study of blood T cell repertoires in COVID-19. Deletions cut 4 bases from V and 3 bases from J, with 15 bases between. The CDR3 contains 15 residues. The germline V gene encodes CDR1 LNHDA and CDR2 SQIVND (reference sequence). Here immunoSEQ multiplex PCR was the method, and the copy in TCRdb shows in-frame clones only, minus some. Seen here are 60,000 to 85,000 clones, 65% to 90% observed once, and the top ten hold around 17%. The sequence came from a human donor in a cohort sampled during active COVID-19. Sequencing input: peripheral blood. The gene calls are TRBV19 and TRBJ1-2; tentatively, D is TRBD1 (6 bases). Here the CDR3 DNA reads TGTGCCAGTAGTACTGACAGGAAGGCCTACTATGGCTACACCTTC. Protein product: CASSTDRKAYYGYTF.